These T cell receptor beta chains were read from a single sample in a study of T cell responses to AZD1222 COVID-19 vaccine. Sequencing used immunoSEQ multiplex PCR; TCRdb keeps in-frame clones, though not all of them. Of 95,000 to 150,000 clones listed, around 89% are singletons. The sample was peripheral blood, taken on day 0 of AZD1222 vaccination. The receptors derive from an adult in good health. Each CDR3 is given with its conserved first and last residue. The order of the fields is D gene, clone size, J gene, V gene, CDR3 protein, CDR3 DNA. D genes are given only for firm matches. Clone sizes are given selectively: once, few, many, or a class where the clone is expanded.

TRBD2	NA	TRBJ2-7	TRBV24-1	CATSDPRGDFYEQYF	TGTGCCACCAGTGATCCTCGGGGGGATTTCTACGAGCAGTACTTC
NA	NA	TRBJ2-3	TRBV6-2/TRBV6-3	CASSYSKDTQYF	TGTGCCAGCAGTTACTCGAAAGATACGCAGTATTTT
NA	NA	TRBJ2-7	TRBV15	CATSRQGSREQYF	TGTGCCACCAGCAGGCAGGGGTCTCGGGAGCAGTACTTC
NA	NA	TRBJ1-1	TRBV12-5	CASGIDLNTEAFF	TGTGCTAGTGGCATAGACTTAAACACTGAAGCTTTCTTT
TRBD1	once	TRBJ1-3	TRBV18	CASSPLSGTGTTIYF	TGTGCCAGCTCACCACTGTCCGGGACAGGGACCACCATATATTTT
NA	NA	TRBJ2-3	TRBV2	CASSRDGSTDTQYF	TGTGCCAGCAGTAGGGACGGCTCCACAGATACGCAGTATTTT
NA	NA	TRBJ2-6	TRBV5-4	CASSFRGTGANVLTF	TGTGCCAGCAGCTTCCGGGGGACTGGGGCCAACGTCCTGACTTTC
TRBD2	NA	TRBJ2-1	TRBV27	CASRGTIAGDSYNEQFF	TGTGCCAGCAGGGGGACGATAGCGGGAGACTCCTACAATGAGCAGTTCTTC
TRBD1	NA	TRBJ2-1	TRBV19	CASSTMGQSSYNEQFF	TGTGCCAGTAGTACTATGGGACAGAGCTCCTACAATGAGCAGTTCTTC
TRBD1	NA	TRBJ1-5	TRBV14	CASSQGGDRGGQPQHF	TGTGCCAGCAGCCAAGGGGGCGACAGGGGTGGTCAGCCCCAGCATTTT
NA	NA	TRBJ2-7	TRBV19	CASSIGTNSDEQYF	TGTGCCAGTAGTATAGGGACTAATTCCGACGAGCAGTACTTC
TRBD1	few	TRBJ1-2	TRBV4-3	CASSQGTGQEGYTF	TGCGCCAGCAGCCAAGGAACGGGACAGGAGGGCTACACCTTC
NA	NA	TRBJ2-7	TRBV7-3	CASSLSYGGPYEQYF	TGTGCCAGCAGCCTCTCCTACGGGGGCCCCTACGAGCAGTACTTC
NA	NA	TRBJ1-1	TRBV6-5	CASSSQINTEAFF	TGTGCCAGCAGTTCCCAAATTAACACTGAAGCTTTCTTT
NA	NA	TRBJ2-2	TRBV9	CASSVGVTGELFF	TGTGCCAGCAGCGTTGGGGTTACCGGGGAGCTGTTTTTT
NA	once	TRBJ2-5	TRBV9	CASSSFQETQYF	TGTGCCAGCAGCTCCTTCCAAGAGACCCAGTACTTC
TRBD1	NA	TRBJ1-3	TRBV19	CASRRAQGTPGNTIYF	TGTGCCAGTAGGAGAGCACAGGGGACCCCTGGAAACACCATATATTTT
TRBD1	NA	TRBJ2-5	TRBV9	CASSVGDRGETQYF	TGTGCCAGCAGCGTAGGGGACAGGGGGGAGACCCAGTACTTC
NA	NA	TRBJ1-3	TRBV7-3	CASSLDSATGNTIYF	TGTGCCAGCAGCTTAGACAGTGCGACTGGAAACACCATATATTTT
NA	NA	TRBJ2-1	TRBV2	CASSPTTNEQFF	TGTGCCAGCAGCCCGACCACCAATGAGCAGTTCTTC
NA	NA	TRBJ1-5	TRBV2	CASSELNLNQPQHF	TGTGCCAGCAGTGAATTGAACCTCAATCAGCCCCAGCATTTT
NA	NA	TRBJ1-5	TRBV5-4	CASSSGGGVGNQPQHF	TGTGCCAGCAGCTCCGGAGGCGGGGTCGGCAATCAGCCCCAGCATTTT
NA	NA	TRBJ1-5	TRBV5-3	CARSFVQGEQPQHF	TGTGCCAGAAGCTTTGTGCAGGGTGAGCAGCCCCAGCATTTT
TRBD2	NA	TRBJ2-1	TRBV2	CASSETSGREYEQFF	TGTGCCAGCAGTGAGACTAGCGGGAGAGAATATGAGCAGTTCTTC
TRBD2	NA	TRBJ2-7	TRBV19	CASRPGTSGPYEQYF	TGTGCCAGTAGACCCGGGACTAGCGGTCCCTACGAGCAGTACTTC
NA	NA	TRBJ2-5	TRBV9	CASSVEGWQETQYF	TGTGCCAGCAGCGTAGAAGGGTGGCAAGAGACCCAGTACTTC
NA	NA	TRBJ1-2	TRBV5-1	CASSLAGQPNYGYTF	TGCGCCAGCAGCTTGGCAGGGCAGCCTAACTATGGCTACACCTTC
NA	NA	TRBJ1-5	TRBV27	CASSMTDRRTQHF	TGTGCCAGCAGTATGACGGACCGAAGGACCCAGCATTTT
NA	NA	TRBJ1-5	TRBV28	CASSLRLDSNQPQHF	TGTGCCAGCAGTTTACGTCTGGATAGCAATCAGCCCCAGCATTTT
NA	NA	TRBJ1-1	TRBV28	CASRTWGEAFF	TGTGCCAGCAGAACCTGGGGTGAAGCTTTCTTT
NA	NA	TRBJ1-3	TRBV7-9	CASRGASGNTIYF	TGTGCCAGCAGGGGGGCCTCTGGAAACACCATATATTTT
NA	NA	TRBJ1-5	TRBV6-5	CASSYGAGSNQPQHF	TGTGCCAGCAGTTACGGAGCAGGGAGTAATCAGCCCCAGCATTTT
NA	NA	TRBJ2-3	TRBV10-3	CAISESLVLYMTQYF	TGTGCCATCAGTGAGTCTTTAGTACTGTATATGACGCAGTATTTT
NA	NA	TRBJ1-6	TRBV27	CALKPPKSPLHF	TGTGCCCTCAAGCCCCCCAAATCACCCCTCCACTTT
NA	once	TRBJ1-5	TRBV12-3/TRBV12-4	CASRTWGQPQHF	TGTGCCAGCAGGACCTGGGGTCAGCCCCAGCATTTT
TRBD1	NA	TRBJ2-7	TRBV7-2	CASSLAGTAPYEQYF	TGTGCCAGCAGCTTGGCCGGGACAGCTCCCTACGAGCAGTACTTC
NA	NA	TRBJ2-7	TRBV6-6	CASKDRRGLDEQYF	TGTGCCAGCAAGGACAGGCGGGGACTGGACGAGCAGTACTTC
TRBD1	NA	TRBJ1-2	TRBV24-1	CATSAQTGTGDSYTF	TGTGCCACCAGTGCGCAAACCGGGACAGGGGACTCCTACACCTTC
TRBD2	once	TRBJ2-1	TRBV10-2	CASDGLAGEHEQFF	TGCGCCAGCGACGGACTAGCGGGAGAACATGAGCAGTTCTTC
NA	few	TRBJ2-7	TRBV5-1	CASSLVQEIPYEQYF	TGCGCCAGCAGCTTGGTGCAGGAGATTCCCTACGAGCAGTACTTC
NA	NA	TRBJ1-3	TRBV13	CASSVGGNTIYF	TGTGCCAGCAGCGTGGGAGGGAACACCATATATTTT
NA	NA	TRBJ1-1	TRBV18	CASSQPNGDTEAFF	TGTGCCAGCTCACAGCCGAACGGGGACACTGAAGCTTTCTTT
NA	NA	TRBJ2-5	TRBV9	CASSVAETQYF	TGTGCCAGCAGCGTAGCGGAGACCCAGTACTTC
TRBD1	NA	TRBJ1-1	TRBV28	CASSLAGTGGDTEAFF	TGTGCCAGCAGTTTAGCCGGGACAGGGGGCGACACTGAAGCTTTCTTT
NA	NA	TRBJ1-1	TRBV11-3	CASSFRVGPNTEAFF	TGTGCCAGCAGCTTCCGGGTGGGGCCGAACACTGAAGCTTTCTTT
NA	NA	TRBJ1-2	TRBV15	CATSRDGPGYGYTF	TGTGCCACCAGCAGAGATGGGCCTGGCTATGGCTACACCTTC
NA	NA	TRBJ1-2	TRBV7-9	CASSLKEQGDYGYTF	TGTGCCAGCAGCTTAAAGGAACAGGGAGACTATGGCTACACCTTC